Listed here are 23 T cell receptor beta chains from one sample, sequenced in a study of long-term antiretroviral therapy in people with HIV. Survey level was the resolution at which the v3.0 immunoSEQ assay ran. TCRdb's copy holds only in-frame clones and misses some; the assay was immunoSEQ multiplex PCR. The profile shows tens of thousands of clones, approximately 80% of them singletons. The sample in question was unsorted PBMCs, obtained 0.5 years after starting antiretroviral therapy. These receptors were collected from a man younger than 35 with HIV.

This rearrangement joins TRBV7-3 to TRBJ2-5; tentatively, D is TRBD1 or TRBD2 (5 bases each). V lost 2 bases to trimming and J lost 5 bases, with 18 bases between them. The germline gives CDR1 SGHTA, CDR2 FQGTGA. The CDR3 runs to 16 residues. The CDR3 DNA reads TGTGCCAGCAGCTTATTAGGGACCCAGGACGGGGAGACCCAGTACTTC. This gives the protein CASSLLGTQDGETQYF.

The genes are TRBV4-3 and TRBJ2-3; 7 nucleotides agree with TRBD1. CDR3 length: 14 amino acids. Germline loops: CDR1 LGHNA, CDR2 YSLEER. Trimming cost V 4 bases and J 4 bases; bases outside gene matches: 5. The DNA of the CDR3 is TGCGCCAGCAGCCGAGAAGGGGGCTCAGATACGCAGTATTTT. As protein: CASSREGGSDTQYF.

V gene TRBV7-9 combines with J gene TRBJ2-7; tentative D call: TRBD2 (5 bases). The V and J ends lost 11 bases and 2 bases respectively, with 22 bases between them. CDR1 and CDR2 (germline): SEHNR, FQNEAQ (reference sequence). The CDR3 spans 15 residues. The CDR3 DNA reads TGTGCCTCCCGATCGGGGAGCACGCTTCCCTACGAGCAGTACTTC. As protein: CASRSGSTLPYEQYF.

The rearrangement links TRBV7-9 to TRBJ2-7; weak D call: TRBD2 (6 bases). Germline CDR1 is SEHNR and CDR2 is FQNEAQ (reference sequence). Trimming took 2 bases from V and 5 from J, leaving 16 bases between them. This CDR3 spans 15 amino acids. This CDR3 is CASSLLVGRSNEQYF. The CDR3 nucleotides are TGTGCCAGCAGCTTATTGGTTGGGAGGAGCAACGAGCAGTACTTC.

The CDR3 region has the DNA TGTGCCAGTAGCGGACCCCAGGGGACCCAAGACCAAGAGACCCAGTACTTC. It specifies CASSGPQGTQDQETQYF. The chain uses TRBV19 and TRBJ2-5; TRBD1 is a possible D gene (6 bases). There are 17 residues in the CDR3. The germline gives CDR1 LNHDA, CDR2 SQIVND (reference sequence). Trimming removed 6 bases from V and 0 bases from J, with 20 bases in between.

This clone turned up a few times. The chain is built from TRBV25-1 and TRBJ2-1, with 8 bases fitting TRBD2. The CDR3 runs 14 residues. The V gene end was trimmed by 8 bases and the J gene end by 3 bases; junction bases not matched to a gene: 6. Germline CDR1 reads MGHDK; CDR2 reads SYGVNS. For the CDR3, the DNA is TGTGCCAGCTGTATTAGCGGGGACTACAATGAGCAGTTCTTC. This codes for CASCISGDYNEQFF.

There are a few counts of this clone. V gene TRBV19 combines with J gene TRBJ2-2; D might be TRBD2 (6 bases). The CDR3 has 14 amino acids. Germline CDR1 reads LNHDA; CDR2 reads SQIVND (reference sequence). The germline V and J ends were trimmed by 3 bases and 6 bases, with 11 bases remaining between them. CDR3 amino acids: CASSIVGGAGELFF. CDR3 in DNA: TGTGCCAGTAGTATCGTGGGGGGAGCCGGGGAGCTGTTTTTT.

This clone has a handful of counts. The chain recombines TRBV19 with TRBJ1-5; no definite D call. Trimming took off 4 bases at V and 7 bases at J, with 11 bases between the two ends. Germline V gene lookup returns CDR1 LNHDA and CDR2 SQIVND (reference sequence). The CDR3 contains 13 residues. The CDR3 nucleotides read TGTGCCAGTAGTACCACGCTGGGCCAGCCCCAGCATTTT. Its protein is CASSTTLGQPQHF.

The chain has TRBV2 and TRBJ2-7, with D perhaps matching TRBD2 (6 bases). The CDR3 has 14 amino acids. Trimming removed 6 bases at V and 3 bases at J, with 15 bases between. The germline CDR1 and CDR2 sequences are SNHLY and FYNNEI. DNA for the CDR3: TGTGCCAGCAGCGCCTCGCGGGGTTTCTACGAGCAGTACTTC. Translation gives CASSASRGFYEQYF.

The CDR3 sequence: CASSAGTGVVGELFF. The CDR3 DNA is TGTGCCAGCAGTGCCGGGACAGGGGTAGTCGGGGAGCTGTTTTTT. The V call is TRBV25-1, the J call TRBJ2-2, with 10 bases that match TRBD1. This CDR3 comprises 15 residues. Germline loops: CDR1 MGHDK, CDR2 SYGVNS. Trimming at V came to 4 bases and at J to 7 bases, leaving 6 bases not matched to a gene.

The chain carries TRBV10-1 and TRBJ2-1; possible D gene TRBD2, 6 bases. The CDR3 has 16 residues. V lost 0 bases and J lost 7, with 16 bases in between. Looked up from germline, CDR1 is WNHNN and CDR2 is SYGVQD (reference sequence). CDR3 DNA sequence: TGCGCCAGCAGTGAGTCGCGGGGAGGCCCCCCAAATGAGCAGTTCTTC. Its translation: CASSESRGGPPNEQFF.

This chain joins TRBV5-8 and TRBJ1-2; 7 bases are a match to TRBD1. CDR3 length: 14 residues. V trimming: 0 bases; J trimming: 8 bases; junction bases outside the gene matches: 7. Germline V CDR1 and CDR2: SGHTS, YDEGEE. For the CDR3, the DNA is TGTGCCAGCAGCTTGGTAGGGGGCGAGGGAGGCTACACCTTC. It is translated as CASSLVGGEGGYTF.

The chain carries TRBV5-1 and TRBJ1-1, with D perhaps matching TRBD1 (5 bases). With 0 bases removed from V and 0 bases from J, the gap between germline ends came to 9 bases. This CDR3 contains 15 residues. In germline, CDR1 is SGHRS, CDR2 YFSETQ. The CDR3 DNA reads TGCGCCAGCAGCTTGGATCGACAGATGAACACTGAAGCTTTCTTT. Encoded protein: CASSLDRQMNTEAFF.

This rearrangement joins TRBV5-6 to TRBJ2-3, with TRBD2 as a possible D gene (6 bases). Germline V lookup: CDR1 SGHDT, CDR2 YYEEEE. V was clipped by 0 bases and J by 5 bases, with 19 bases between them. The CDR3 consists of 17 residues. For the CDR3, the DNA is TGTGCCAGCAGCTTGGGTATGGGGACTGCCCCCAGAGATACGCAGTATTTT. Translation: CASSLGMGTAPRDTQYF.

The V gene is TRBV4-2, the J gene TRBJ1-5; D possibly corresponds to TRBD1 (5 bases). Germline CDR1 LGHNA, CDR2 YNFKEQ. The CDR3 runs 16 residues. V lost 4 bases and J 6 bases, leaving 19 bases between the germline ends. The CDR3 DNA is TGTGCCAGCAGCCTCGTAAGCGGTATGGGGACTCAGCCCCAGCATTTT. As protein: CASSLVSGMGTQPQHF.

V gene TRBV6-5 combines with J gene TRBJ1-1; the D gene is possibly TRBD1 (5 bases). The V gene's germline CDR1 is MNHEY and CDR2 SVGAGI. The length of the CDR3 is 14 residues. Trimming stripped 5 bases from V and 3 bases from J, with 13 bases between. The CDR3 DNA reads TGTGCCAGCAGTCGGGGCGCGGTTGACACTGAAGCTTTCTTT. It yields the protein CASSRGAVDTEAFF.

The chain combines TRBV11-2 with TRBJ2-1; 8 positions agree with TRBD2. The CDR3 is 16 residues long. Germline V gene sequence: CDR1 SGHAT, CDR2 FQNNGV. The junction had 13 bases not matched to a gene; V was cut back by 5 bases and J by 7 bases. The CDR3 region is CASSRLPAGGGNEQFF. The CDR3 DNA reads TGTGCCAGCAGCCGACTCCCGGCGGGAGGTGGGAATGAGCAGTTCTTC.

Only one count was recorded for this clone. The J gene is TRBJ1-5, the V gene TRBV5-6; TRBD1 is a possible D gene (5 bases). CDR1 is SGHDT, CDR2 YYEEEE, per germline. V lost 0 bases, J lost 3 bases, and 10 bases lay in between. The CDR3 covers 15 residues. CDR3 residues: CASSLEGADNQPQHF. Written as DNA, the CDR3 is TGTGCCAGCAGCTTGGAAGGGGCGGACAATCAGCCCCAGCATTTT.

This sequence joins TRBV28 and TRBJ2-3; 8 bases are a match to TRBD2. V lost 3 bases and J lost 0; bases outside the gene matches: 11. Per germline, CDR1 MDHEN and CDR2 SYDVKM. CDR3 size: 18 residues. The chain's CDR3 is CASSLERGQVHSTDTQYF. CDR3 coding DNA: TGTGCCAGCAGTTTGGAGCGGGGGCAAGTACATAGCACAGATACGCAGTATTTT. The entire variable domain, with the rest obtained from reference TRBV28 and TRBJ2-3, is as follows: DVKVTQSSRYLVKRTGEKVFLECVQDMDHENMFWYRQDPGLGLRLIYFSYDVKMKEKGDIPEGYSVSREKKERFSLILESASTNQTSMYLCASSLERGQVHSTDTQYFGPGTRLTVL.

The table lists this clone with a count of one. The J gene is TRBJ2-7, the V gene TRBV25-1; tentative D call: TRBD2 (6 bases). V was clipped by 4 bases and J by 1 base, with 11 bases between them. Germline loops: CDR1 MGHDK, CDR2 SYGVNS. The CDR3 length is 14 residues. Here the CDR3 reads CASSVEEGSYEQYF. CDR3 DNA: TGTGCCAGCAGTGTAGAGGAGGGGTCCTACGAGCAGTACTTC.

The chain has TRBV15 and TRBJ2-5; perhaps TRBD1 as D (7 bases). This CDR3 is 14 amino acids long. Deletions cut 3 bases from V and 4 bases from J, with 12 bases between. From germline, CDR1 is LNHNV and CDR2 YYDKDF (reference sequence). CDR3: CATSRQGGGETQYF. The DNA for the CDR3 is TGTGCCACCAGCAGGCAGGGGGGTGGAGAGACCCAGTACTTC.

This clone was counted a few times. The junction does not match germline at one end; this may be a read error. The chain is built from TRBV5-1 and TRBJ1-2, with D maybe TRBD1 (5 bases). This CDR3 has 16 amino acids. Germline V gene sequence: CDR1 SGHRS, CDR2 YFSETQ. The CDR3 nucleotides are TGTGCCAGCAGCTTTGGGCGTTTCGGGGGGAAAGGTGGCTACACCTTC. Translation gives CASSFGRFGGKGGYTF. Complete variable domain (other parts from reference TRBV5-1 and TRBJ1-2): KAGVTQTPRYLIKTRGQQVTLSCSPISGHRSVSWYQQTPGQGLQFLFEYFSETQRNKGNFPGRFSGRQFSNSRSEMNVSTLELGDSALYLCASSFGRFGGKGGYTFGSGTRLTVV.

The chain recombines TRBV15 with TRBJ1-5, with D hard to call. Trimming took off 1 base at V and 7 bases at J, with 14 bases between the two ends. From germline, CDR1 is LNHNV and CDR2 YYDKDF (reference sequence). The CDR3 is 15 amino acids. CDR3 nucleotides: TGTGCCACCAGCAGAGCCCGGGGAGGAGGACAGCCCCAGCATTTT. This encodes CATSRARGGGQPQHF. The full variable domain, in which reference TRBV15 and TRBJ1-5 provide the parts outside the CDR3, is DAMVIQNPRYQVTQFGKPVTLSCSQTLNHNVMYWYQQKSSQAPKLLFHYYDKDFNNEADTPDNFQSRRPNTSFCFLDIRSPGLGDTAMYLCATSRARGGGQPQHFGDGTRLSIL.